This T cell receptor beta chain was identified during a study of shared clonotypes between healthy human individuals. Method: immunoSEQ multiplex PCR; TCRdb's copy keeps in-frame clones and lacks some. The sample lists approximately 2,300,000 clones; 80% to 95% were seen once. J was trimmed by 2 bases and V by 1 base; bases with no gene match: 5. The CDR3 runs 16 residues. Per the germline V gene, CDR1 is MNHNS and CDR2 is SASEGT. The receptor's source is a man between 18 and 35 years old in good health. Some clones in this sample may be carry-over from other donors' samples. The gene calls are TRBV6-1 and TRBJ2-3, with 8 bases that match TRBD1. Sequenced sample: naive CD4+ T cells from PBMCs. As for subset: CD45RA+ positively selected. The CDR3 DNA follows: TGTGCCAGCAGTGAAGTCCAGGGGGCAACCACAGATACGCAGTATTTT. Translating it yields CASSEVQGATTDTQYF.